Shown below are 29 T cell receptor beta chains from a single sample sequenced in a study of cytomegalovirus exposure and HLA in healthy donors. Researchers ran the PCR with 60 Vbeta and 13 Jbeta primers. Clones were sequenced by immunoSEQ multiplex PCR, and TCRdb holds only the in-frame ones, with some missing. Of approximately 180,000 clones listed, about four fifths are singletons. The source material was PBMCs. These receptor sequences come from a woman between 18 and 29 years old in good health and CMV-seropositive.

The V and J genes are TRBV13 and TRBJ1-5; D unclear. V was trimmed by 0 bases and J by 2 bases, leaving 8 bases between them. Germline loops: CDR1 PRHDT, CDR2 FYEKMQ (reference sequence). The CDR3 spans 15 residues. The CDR3 region is CASSLGARGNQPQHF. CDR3 nucleotide sequence: TGTGCCAGCAGCTTAGGGGCTCGGGGCAATCAGCCCCAGCATTTT.

The chain couples TRBV7-8 to TRBJ2-5; D gene unclear. There are 14 residues in the CDR3. Germline values: CDR1 SGHVS, CDR2 FQNEAQ. Trimming removed 4 bases from V and 5 bases from J, with 14 bases in between. The CDR3 sequence is CASSSSTARETQYF. In nucleotides, the CDR3 is TGTGCCAGCAGCTCCTCGACGGCGAGGGAGACCCAGTACTTC. Together with reference TRBV7-8 and TRBJ2-5, the CDR3 gives the full variable domain: GAGVSQSPRYKVAKRGQDVALRCDPISGHVSLFWYQQALGQGPEFLTYFQNEAQLDKSGLPSDRFFAERPEGSVSTLKIQRTQQEDSAVYLCASSSSTARETQYFGPGTRLLVL.

This clone has only a few counts. The J gene is TRBJ2-7, the V gene TRBV28; 16 bases are a match to TRBD2. The CDR3 consists of 16 residues. Losses at the gene ends were 7 bases for V and 3 bases for J; bases not matched to a gene: 6. CDR1 and CDR2 from the germline V gene are MDHEN and SYDVKM. The CDR3, as DNA: TGTGCCAGCACCGGGACTAGCGGGGGGGCCCTCTACGAGCAGTACTTC. Protein product: CASTGTSGGALYEQYF.

The chain carries TRBV11-2 and TRBJ2-1; 7 bases match TRBD2. V lost 1 base to trimming and J lost 4 bases; unmatched junction nucleotides: 7. Looked up from germline, CDR1 is SGHAT and CDR2 is FQNNGV. This CDR3 is built from 16 residues. The CDR3 coding sequence is TGTGCCAGCAGCTTAGTGTCGTGGGAGGGGTACAATGAGCAGTTCTTC. Translation: CASSLVSWEGYNEQFF.

The chain has TRBV6-1 and TRBJ1-5, with a tentative D call TRBD1 (5 bases). Trimming shortened V by 1 base and J by 4 bases, and 8 bases separated the two germline ends. Germline CDR1 is MNHNS and CDR2 is SASEGT. CDR3 length: 14 residues. The CDR3 loop reads CASSEEGSNQPQHF. In nucleotides, the CDR3 is TGTGCCAGCAGTGAAGAGGGGTCAAATCAGCCCCAGCATTTT.

The V and J genes are TRBV18 and TRBJ2-3; TRBD1 matches at 9 bases. V lost 2 bases and J lost 1; bases outside the gene matches: 7. CDR3 length: 17 amino acids. CDR1 and CDR2 (germline): KGHSH, LQKENI. In DNA form, the CDR3 reads TGTGCCAGCTCACCAACCTTCCGGGACAGGGGCACAGATACGCAGTATTTT. Protein product: CASSPTFRDRGTDTQYF.

The V call is TRBV7-2, the J call TRBJ2-5; possibly TRBD2 for D (6 bases). The CDR3 is 17 amino acids. V dropped 1 base and J dropped 4 bases, with 19 bases sitting between them. Germline V gene data show CDR1 as SGHTA and CDR2 as FQGNSA. CDR3 nucleotide sequence: TGTGCCAGCAGCTTAGGGATGAGGCGGGGATCGGGAGAGACCCAGTACTTC. Translating it yields CASSLGMRRGSGETQYF.

The chain employs TRBV5-1 and TRBJ2-7, with D tentatively TRBD2 (6 bases). Trimming removed 5 bases from V and 0 bases from J, with 15 bases in between. CDR1 is SGHRS and CDR2 is YFSETQ in the germline V gene. The CDR3 is 15 amino acids. The CDR3 sequence: CASRTVGTFSYEQYF. In nucleotides, the CDR3 is TGCGCCAGCAGGACTGTAGGGACTTTCTCCTACGAGCAGTACTTC.

The V and J genes are TRBV27 and TRBJ2-7, with 8 bases identical to TRBD2. The CDR3 loop spans 15 amino acids. Trimming cost V 5 bases and J 4 bases; bases outside gene matches: 10. Germline CDR1 reads MNHEY; CDR2 reads SMNVEV (reference sequence). DNA of the CDR3: TGTGCCAGCAGTAGAGAACTAGCGGCGATGTACGAGCAGTACTTC. Translation: CASSRELAAMYEQYF.

J is TRBJ2-7 and V is TRBV5-6; 8 positions agree with TRBD2. Germline CDR1 reads SGHDT; CDR2 reads YYEEEE. Trimming took 4 bases from V and 4 from J; bases not matched to a gene: 7. CDR3 length equals 14 residues. CDR3: CASSPRGGWYEQYF. The CDR3 bases are TGTGCCAGCAGCCCCCGGGGGGGGTGGTACGAGCAGTACTTC.

Here the CDR3 reads CASSKGQRAEAFF. The CDR3 DNA is TGTGCCAGCAGTAAGGGGCAGCGAGCTGAAGCTTTCTTT. This sequence joins TRBV6-6 and TRBJ1-1; tentatively, D is TRBD1 (5 bases). Trimming stripped 5 bases from V and 6 bases from J, with 13 bases between. CDR1 is MNHNY, CDR2 SVGAGI, per germline (reference sequence). This CDR3 contains 13 residues.

The rearrangement joins TRBV13 to TRBJ1-2, with TRBD1 matching over 7 bases. The CDR3 loop spans 15 amino acids. Trimming cost V 0 bases and J 4 bases; bases outside gene matches: 5. Germline loops: CDR1 PRHDT, CDR2 FYEKMQ (reference sequence). The CDR3 sequence: CASSLGTGTGYGYTF. CDR3 nucleotide sequence: TGTGCCAGCAGCTTAGGGACAGGGACCGGCTATGGCTACACCTTC. Full variable domain (remainder filled in from reference TRBV13 and TRBJ1-2): AAGVIQSPRHLIKEKRETATLKCYPIPRHDTVYWYQQGPGQDPQFLISFYEKMQSDKGSIPDRFSAQQFSDYHSELNMSSLELGDSALYFCASSLGTGTGYGYTFGSGTRLTVV.

The chain carries TRBV29-1 and TRBJ2-7; tentative D call: TRBD1 (6 bases). The CDR3 length is 15 residues. Germline V gene sequence: CDR1 SQVTM, CDR2 ANQGSEA. The germline V and J ends were trimmed by 0 bases and 3 bases, with 15 bases remaining between them. As DNA, the CDR3 is TGCAGCGTTGAAGATCCCACAGGGCCCTACTACGAGCAGTACTTC. The encoded protein is CSVEDPTGPYYEQYF.

The rearrangement joins TRBV4-1 to TRBJ2-7; 11 bases are a match to TRBD2. CDR1 and CDR2 from the germline V gene are MGHRA and YSYEKL. The CDR3 is made up of 14 amino acids. Losses at the gene ends were 1 base for V and 5 bases for J; bases not matched to a gene: 1. CDR3 in amino acids: CASSQVTSGDEQYF. Here the CDR3 DNA reads TGCGCCAGCAGCCAAGTGACTAGCGGGGACGAGCAGTACTTC.

This chain connects TRBV27 to TRBJ1-5; the D gene is possibly TRBD1 (5 bases). Germline V gives CDR1 MNHEY, CDR2 SMNVEV (reference sequence). The CDR3 has 14 residues. Trimming took 4 bases from V and 6 from J, leaving 13 bases between them. As DNA, the CDR3 is TGTGCCAGCAGTTCTACCCAGGGTCCTCAGCCCCAGCATTTT. Protein: CASSSTQGPQPQHF.

The chain carries TRBV5-1 and TRBJ2-3; maybe TRBD2 (6 bases). Germline CDR1 is SGHRS and CDR2 is YFSETQ. Between the trimmed V and J ends, which lost 3 bases and 6 bases, there was a span of 17 bases. CDR3 size: 15 residues. The CDR3 spells CASSWTGTEGDTQYF. CDR3 sequence (DNA): TGCGCCAGCAGCTGGACCGGGACGGAGGGCGATACGCAGTATTTT.

The V gene is TRBV10-1, the J gene TRBJ2-4; D not certain. The CDR3 length is 10 residues. V was clipped by 6 bases and J by 14 bases, with 11 bases between them. Germline V gene lookup returns CDR1 WNHNN and CDR2 SYGVQD (reference sequence). The CDR3 sequence is CASRSAPKYF. In nucleotides, the CDR3 is TGCGCCAGCAGGTCCGCGCCAAAGTACTTC.

The V and J genes are TRBV6-5 and TRBJ2-1; 10 bases are shared with TRBD2. The CDR3 sequence is 15 residues long. Germline CDR1 and CDR2: MNHEY and SVGAGI. The ends lost 6 bases at V and 2 bases at J; junction bases unmatched: 4. The DNA for the CDR3 is TGTGCCAGCAGCCGGACTAGCGGCCCCTACAATGAGCAGTTCTTC. It encodes CASSRTSGPYNEQFF.

The J gene is TRBJ1-1, the V gene TRBV6-5, with D unresolved. This CDR3 has 12 amino acids. Germline lookup yields CDR1 MNHEY and CDR2 SVGAGI. Trimming pared 6 bases from V and 3 bases from J, leaving 8 bases between. In DNA, the CDR3 is TGTGCCAGCAGCAGCGATTACACTGAAGCTTTCTTT. It is translated as CASSSDYTEAFF.

J is TRBJ2-2 and V is TRBV9, with D possibly being TRBD1 (5 bases). Trimming took off 3 bases at V and 6 bases at J, with 21 bases between the two ends. The CDR3 length is 17 residues. The V gene's germline CDR1 is SGDLS and CDR2 YYNGEE. The chain's CDR3 is CASSEDLGAPRPGELFF. The CDR3 nucleotides read TGTGCCAGCAGCGAGGACCTAGGGGCCCCTCGTCCCGGGGAGCTGTTTTTT.

The chain joins TRBV19 to TRBJ1-5; tentatively, D is TRBD1 (5 bases). The CDR3 runs 16 residues. Germline-derived CDR1 and CDR2 are LNHDA and SQIVND (reference sequence). V was shortened by 4 bases and J by 6 bases, with 19 bases between the two germline ends. CDR3 bases: TGTGCCAGTAGTACGTTGACAGCCATCCTGGGTCAGCCCCAGCATTTT. This gives the protein CASSTLTAILGQPQHF.

The V and J genes are TRBV5-6 and TRBJ1-1; D unresolved. This CDR3 has 11 amino acids. Trimming shortened V by 0 bases and J by 8 bases, and 5 bases separated the two germline ends. Germline values: CDR1 SGHDT, CDR2 YYEEEE. CDR3 sequence (DNA): TGTGCCAGCAGCTTGGAACAGGAAGCTTTCTTT. This gives the protein CASSLEQEAFF.

V and J are TRBV4-3 and TRBJ2-1, with 7 bases aligning to TRBD1. This CDR3 has 15 amino acids. After removal of 0 bases from V and 6 bases from J, the junction contained 5 bases not matched to a gene. Looked up from germline, CDR1 is LGHNA and CDR2 is YSLEER. CDR3 sequence (DNA): TGCGCCAGCAGCCAAGAACTAGGGGGCAGCAATGAGCAGTTCTTC. As protein: CASSQELGGSNEQFF.

This clone was counted a few times. The V and J genes are TRBV4-1 and TRBJ2-7, with 10 bases fitting TRBD2. V lost 2 bases and J lost 1; bases outside the gene matches: 2. Germline V gives CDR1 MGHRA, CDR2 YSYEKL. CDR3 length: 15 residues. CDR3 DNA sequence: TGCGCCAGCAGCCAAACTAGCGGGGATTCCTACGAGCAGTACTTC. It codes for CASSQTSGDSYEQYF.

J is TRBJ2-7 and V is TRBV4-3; 8 bases fit TRBD2. The germline gives CDR1 LGHNA, CDR2 YSLEER. The CDR3 extends over 16 amino acids. V gave up 0 bases and J gave up 5 bases; unmatched junction bases: 9. CDR3 sequence (DNA): TGCGCCAGCAGCCAAGATATTGGCGGGGGGCGCGACGAGCAGTACTTC. As protein: CASSQDIGGGRDEQYF.

This clone was seen just once. The J gene is TRBJ2-2, the V gene TRBV28; 8 positions match TRBD1. The V segment lost 3 bases and the J segment 7 bases; nucleotides outside the gene matches: 10. The CDR3 has 16 amino acids. The germline V gene has CDR1 MDHEN and CDR2 SYDVKM. CDR3 DNA: TGTGCCAGCAGTTTGGTGGCAGGGGGCTTGGTCGGGGAGCTGTTTTTT. The encoded protein is CASSLVAGGLVGELFF.

The chain joins TRBV7-3 to TRBJ2-1; the match to TRBD2 covers 8 bases. Germline-derived CDR1 and CDR2 are SGHTA and FQGTGA. There are 16 residues in the CDR3. The V gene end was trimmed by 6 bases and the J gene end by 8 bases; junction bases not matched to a gene: 15. CDR3 region: CASRRKPGGLSDEQFF. CDR3 sequence (DNA): TGTGCCAGCAGGAGGAAACCGGGGGGGCTCTCGGATGAGCAGTTCTTC.

This clone was seen once. The chain recombines TRBV7-2 with TRBJ1-3; 8 bases align to TRBD1. The germline V gene encodes CDR1 SGHTA and CDR2 FQGNSA. The trim removed 1 base at V and 3 bases at J, leaving 5 bases unmatched. The CDR3 length is 16 residues. As DNA, the CDR3 is TGTGCCAGCAGCTTAGTGGCAGGGGGCAGTGGAAACACCATATATTTT. Translation: CASSLVAGGSGNTIYF.

This chain uses TRBV4-1 with TRBJ1-4, with 10 bases fitting TRBD1. Looked up from germline, CDR1 is MGHRA and CDR2 is YSYEKL. This CDR3 region has 18 residues. V shed 4 bases and J 4 bases; nucleotides not matched to a gene: 12. CDR3 sequence (DNA): TGCGCCAGCAGCCTGTTGGGGGGACAGGGGAATGGTAATGAAAAACTGTTTTTT. Protein: CASSLLGGQGNGNEKLFF.